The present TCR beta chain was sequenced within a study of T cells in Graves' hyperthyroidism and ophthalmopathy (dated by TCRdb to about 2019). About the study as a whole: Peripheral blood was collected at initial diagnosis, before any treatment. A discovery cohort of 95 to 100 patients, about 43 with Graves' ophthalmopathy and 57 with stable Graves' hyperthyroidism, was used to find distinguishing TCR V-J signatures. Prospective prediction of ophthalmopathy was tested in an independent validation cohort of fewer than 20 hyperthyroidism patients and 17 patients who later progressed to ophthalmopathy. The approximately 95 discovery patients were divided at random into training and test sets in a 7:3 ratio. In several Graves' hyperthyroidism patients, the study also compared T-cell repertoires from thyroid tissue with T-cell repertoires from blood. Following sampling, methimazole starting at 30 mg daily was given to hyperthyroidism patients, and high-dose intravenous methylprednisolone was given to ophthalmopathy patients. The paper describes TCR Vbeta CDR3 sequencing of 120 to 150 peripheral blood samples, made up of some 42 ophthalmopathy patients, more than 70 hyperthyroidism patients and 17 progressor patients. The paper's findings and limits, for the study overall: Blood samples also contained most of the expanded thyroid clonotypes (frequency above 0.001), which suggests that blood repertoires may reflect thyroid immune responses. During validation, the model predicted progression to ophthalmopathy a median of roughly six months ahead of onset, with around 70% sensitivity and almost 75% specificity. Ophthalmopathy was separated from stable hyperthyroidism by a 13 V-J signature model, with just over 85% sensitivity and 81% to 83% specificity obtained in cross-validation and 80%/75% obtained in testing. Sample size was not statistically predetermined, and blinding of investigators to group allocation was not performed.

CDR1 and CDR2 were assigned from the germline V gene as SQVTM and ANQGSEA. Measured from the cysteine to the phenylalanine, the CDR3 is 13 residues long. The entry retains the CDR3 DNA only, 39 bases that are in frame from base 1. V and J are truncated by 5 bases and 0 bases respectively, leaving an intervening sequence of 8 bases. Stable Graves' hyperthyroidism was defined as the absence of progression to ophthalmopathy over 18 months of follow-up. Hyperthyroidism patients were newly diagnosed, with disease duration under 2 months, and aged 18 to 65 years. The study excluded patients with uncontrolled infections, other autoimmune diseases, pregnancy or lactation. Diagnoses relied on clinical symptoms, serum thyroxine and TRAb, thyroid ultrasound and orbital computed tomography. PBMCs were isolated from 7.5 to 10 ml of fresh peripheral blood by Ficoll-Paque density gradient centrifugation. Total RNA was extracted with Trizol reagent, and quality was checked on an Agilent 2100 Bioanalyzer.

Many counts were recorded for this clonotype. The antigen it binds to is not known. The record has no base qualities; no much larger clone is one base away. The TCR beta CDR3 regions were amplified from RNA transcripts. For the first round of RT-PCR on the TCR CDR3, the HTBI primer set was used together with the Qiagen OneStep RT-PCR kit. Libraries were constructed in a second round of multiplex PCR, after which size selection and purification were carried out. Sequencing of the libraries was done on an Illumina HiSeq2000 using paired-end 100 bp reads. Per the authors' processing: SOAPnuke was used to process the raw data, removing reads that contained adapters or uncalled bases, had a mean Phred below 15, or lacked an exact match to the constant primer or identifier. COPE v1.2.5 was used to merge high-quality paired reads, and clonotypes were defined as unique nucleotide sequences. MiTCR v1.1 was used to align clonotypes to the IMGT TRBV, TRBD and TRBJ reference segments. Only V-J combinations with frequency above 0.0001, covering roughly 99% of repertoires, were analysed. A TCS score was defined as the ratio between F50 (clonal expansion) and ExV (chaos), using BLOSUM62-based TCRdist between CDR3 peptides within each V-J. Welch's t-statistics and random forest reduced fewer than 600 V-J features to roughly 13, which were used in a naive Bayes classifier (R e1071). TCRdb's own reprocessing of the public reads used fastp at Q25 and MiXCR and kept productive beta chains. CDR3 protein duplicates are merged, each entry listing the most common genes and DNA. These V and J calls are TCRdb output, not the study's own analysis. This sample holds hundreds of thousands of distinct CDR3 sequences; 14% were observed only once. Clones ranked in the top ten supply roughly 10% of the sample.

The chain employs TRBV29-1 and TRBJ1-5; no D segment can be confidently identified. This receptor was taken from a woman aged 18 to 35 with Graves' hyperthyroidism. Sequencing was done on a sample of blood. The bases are TGCAGCGTTTCAGTGAATAGCAATCAGCCCCAGCATTTT. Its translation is CSVSVNSNQPQHF.